A selection of T cell receptor beta chains follows, all from one sample in a study of T cells after yellow fever vaccination. TCRdb reanalysed the 5' RACE reads using MiXCR and keeps one entry per CDR3 protein. The sample includes tens of thousands of distinct CDR3 sequences, less than 8.5% of them seen just once. This sample comprised CD8+ T cells sorted from PBMCs, obtained 15 days after the yellow fever booster vaccination. Every receptor here comes from a young man who received the YFV17D yellow fever vaccine. Each CDR3 is given with its conserved first and last residue. A D gene is named only where the DNA matches it firmly. For some rows the clone size is stated as once, few or many, or as a class when expanded; others skip it.

CDR3aa: CASTLAAGGGETQYF
CDR3nt: TGTGCCAGTACCTTAGCGGCGGGAGGAGGCGAGACCCAGTACTTC
v_gene: TRBV19
d_gene: TRBD2
j_gene: TRBJ2-5
abundance: many

CDR3aa: CASSDHNEQFF
CDR3nt: TGTGCCAGCAGCGATCACAATGAGCAGTTCTTC
v_gene: TRBV12-3/TRBV12-4
d_gene: NA
j_gene: TRBJ2-1
abundance: many

CDR3aa: CSGRQGSAAFF
CDR3nt: TGCAGCGGCCGACAGGGATCCGCAGCTTTCTTT
v_gene: TRBV29-1
d_gene: TRBD1
j_gene: TRBJ1-1
abundance: NA

CDR3aa: CSVLPGTGVGTGELFF
CDR3nt: TGCAGCGTTCTCCCAGGGACAGGGGTTGGCACCGGGGAGCTGTTTTTT
v_gene: TRBV29-1
d_gene: TRBD1
j_gene: TRBJ2-2
abundance: many

CDR3aa: CASVPRTGLSYNEQFF
CDR3nt: TGTGCCAGCGTTCCCCGTACGGGACTCTCCTACAATGAGCAGTTCTTC
v_gene: TRBV7-6
d_gene: NA
j_gene: TRBJ2-1
abundance: many

CDR3aa: CASSLAHEQYF
CDR3nt: TGTGCCAGCAGCTTGGCGCACGAGCAGTACTTC
v_gene: TRBV5-4
d_gene: NA
j_gene: TRBJ2-7
abundance: NA

CDR3aa: CASSVSGAGVQSEQFF
CDR3nt: TGTGCCAGCAGCGTATCGGGAGCGGGAGTCCAATCTGAGCAGTTCTTC
v_gene: TRBV9
d_gene: TRBD2
j_gene: TRBJ2-1
abundance: many

CDR3aa: CASSQYSTDTQYF
CDR3nt: TGCGCCAGCAGCCAGTACAGCACAGATACGCAGTATTTT
v_gene: TRBV4-3
d_gene: NA
j_gene: TRBJ2-3
abundance: many

CDR3aa: CAWTPGASTDTQYF
CDR3nt: TGTGCCTGGACCCCCGGGGCTAGCACAGATACGCAGTATTTT
v_gene: TRBV30
d_gene: NA
j_gene: TRBJ2-3
abundance: many

CDR3aa: CASSPGTSDYEQYF
CDR3nt: TGTGCCAGCTCACCGGGGACTAGCGACTACGAGCAGTACTTC
v_gene: TRBV18
d_gene: TRBD2
j_gene: TRBJ2-7
abundance: many

CDR3aa: CASSLVRDGNTGELFF
CDR3nt: TGTGCCAGCAGTTTGGTGAGGGACGGTAACACCGGGGAGCTGTTTTTT
v_gene: TRBV28
d_gene: NA
j_gene: TRBJ2-2
abundance: many

CDR3aa: CREFGRTGDEQFF
CDR3nt: TGCAGGGAGTTTGGGCGGACGGGCGATGAGCAGTTCTTC
v_gene: TRBV29-1
d_gene: NA
j_gene: TRBJ2-1
abundance: NA

CDR3aa: CASSLVWASSTDTQYF
CDR3nt: TGTGCCAGCAGCTTAGTCTGGGCGAGCAGCACAGATACGCAGTATTTT
v_gene: TRBV11-2
d_gene: NA
j_gene: TRBJ2-3
abundance: NA

CDR3aa: CASSLDTGADTQYF
CDR3nt: TGTGCCAGCAGCTTGGATACGGGCGCAGATACGCAGTATTTT
v_gene: TRBV7-9
d_gene: NA
j_gene: TRBJ2-3
abundance: many

CDR3aa: CASSLVGASYNEQFF
CDR3nt: TGTGCCAGCAGCTTAGTCGGCGCCTCCTACAATGAGCAGTTCTTC
v_gene: TRBV7-6
d_gene: NA
j_gene: TRBJ2-1
abundance: many

CDR3aa: CASSPEGWVYTDTQYF
CDR3nt: TGTGCCAGCAGCCCCGAGGGGTGGGTATACACAGATACGCAGTATTTT
v_gene: TRBV7-8
d_gene: NA
j_gene: TRBJ2-3
abundance: NA

CDR3aa: CASSFGLEQFF
CDR3nt: TGTGCCAGCAGCTTCGGGTTGGAGCAGTTCTTC
v_gene: TRBV7-8
d_gene: NA
j_gene: TRBJ2-1
abundance: many

CDR3aa: CAMSTGLAQARDGELFF
CDR3nt: TGTGCCATGAGCACCGGACTAGCGCAAGCCCGGGACGGGGAGCTGTTTTTT
v_gene: TRBV28
d_gene: TRBD2
j_gene: TRBJ2-2
abundance: NA

CDR3aa: CASSISLAAGETQYF
CDR3nt: TGTGCCAGTAGTATCAGTTTGGCAGCTGGTGAGACCCAGTACTTC
v_gene: TRBV19
d_gene: NA
j_gene: TRBJ2-5
abundance: many

CDR3aa: CASSLAGLAGDEQFF
CDR3nt: TGTGCCAGCAGCTTAGCGGGACTAGCGGGAGATGAGCAGTTCTTC
v_gene: TRBV7-2
d_gene: TRBD2
j_gene: TRBJ2-1
abundance: many

CDR3aa: CASSSWARANYGYTF
CDR3nt: TGTGCCAGCAGTTCATGGGCCCGAGCTAACTATGGCTACACCTTC
v_gene: TRBV27
d_gene: NA
j_gene: TRBJ1-2
abundance: NA

CDR3aa: CASSLGVPYEQYF
CDR3nt: TGTGCCAGCAGTTTAGGGGTCCCGTACGAGCAGTACTTC
v_gene: TRBV27
d_gene: NA
j_gene: TRBJ2-7
abundance: many

CDR3aa: CASTPGPEGDTQYF
CDR3nt: TGTGCCAGCACCCCCGGCCCCGAAGGGGATACGCAGTATTTT
v_gene: TRBV7-2
d_gene: NA
j_gene: TRBJ2-3
abundance: few

CDR3aa: CSARDTGGPDNEQFF
CDR3nt: TGCAGTGCTAGAGATACGGGAGGACCGGACAATGAGCAGTTCTTC
v_gene: TRBV20-1
d_gene: TRBD2
j_gene: TRBJ2-1
abundance: many

CDR3aa: CASSSRTGLPPYNSPLHF
CDR3nt: TGTGCCAGCAGCTCCAGGACAGGGCTCCCCCCCTATAATTCACCCCTCCACTTT
v_gene: TRBV11-2
d_gene: TRBD1
j_gene: TRBJ1-6
abundance: NA

CDR3aa: CASGGQVSYEQYF
CDR3nt: TGTGCCAGCGGGGGACAGGTCTCCTACGAGCAGTACTTC
v_gene: TRBV2
d_gene: TRBD1
j_gene: TRBJ2-7
abundance: many

CDR3aa: CASALGYEQYF
CDR3nt: TGTGCCAGCGCCTTAGGTTACGAGCAGTACTTC
v_gene: TRBV6-2/TRBV6-3
d_gene: NA
j_gene: TRBJ2-7
abundance: many

CDR3aa: CASAVGSEQYF
CDR3nt: TGTGCCAGCGCCGTAGGGTCTGAGCAGTACTTC
v_gene: TRBV9
d_gene: NA
j_gene: TRBJ2-7
abundance: many

CDR3aa: CASSYDGTRRREQYF
CDR3nt: TGTGCCAGCAGTTACGACGGGACACGCAGGAGGGAGCAGTACTTC
v_gene: TRBV6-2/TRBV6-3
d_gene: NA
j_gene: TRBJ2-7
abundance: many

CDR3aa: CATSDLDPARTKNTGELFF
CDR3nt: TGTGCCACCAGTGATTTGGACCCGGCCCGGACAAAGAACACCGGGGAGCTGTTTTTT
v_gene: TRBV24-1
d_gene: NA
j_gene: TRBJ2-2
abundance: many

CDR3aa: CASSLLDYRGGYEQYF
CDR3nt: TGTGCCAGCAGCTTATTGGATTATCGGGGAGGCTACGAGCAGTACTTC
v_gene: TRBV7-2
d_gene: NA
j_gene: TRBJ2-7
abundance: few

CDR3aa: CASSWEGNYSEQYF
CDR3nt: TGTGCCAGCAGTTGGGAGGGTAACTATTCCGAGCAGTACTTC
v_gene: TRBV28
d_gene: TRBD2
j_gene: TRBJ2-7
abundance: many

CDR3aa: CSARDSVTDTQYF
CDR3nt: TGCAGTGCTAGAGACTCAGTCACAGATACGCAGTATTTT
v_gene: TRBV20-1
d_gene: NA
j_gene: TRBJ2-3
abundance: many

CDR3aa: CASSSRGEGAAGEQFF
CDR3nt: TGTGCCAGCAGCTCCCGTGGGGAGGGAGCGGCTGGGGAGCAGTTCTTC
v_gene: TRBV11-3
d_gene: TRBD2
j_gene: TRBJ2-1
abundance: many

CDR3aa: CSVDAGSGPTDTQYF
CDR3nt: TGCAGCGTTGACGCCGGGTCGGGCCCCACAGATACGCAGTATTTT
v_gene: TRBV29-1
d_gene: NA
j_gene: TRBJ2-3
abundance: many

CDR3aa: CSARGERGTYEQYF
CDR3nt: TGCAGTGCTAGAGGAGAGCGGGGGACCTACGAGCAGTACTTC
v_gene: TRBV20-1
d_gene: TRBD2
j_gene: TRBJ2-7
abundance: many

CDR3aa: CASSIGQGADTQYF
CDR3nt: TGCGCCAGCAGCATTGGACAGGGTGCAGATACGCAGTATTTT
v_gene: TRBV5-1
d_gene: TRBD1
j_gene: TRBJ2-3
abundance: many

CDR3aa: CASILRSGSYLGYNEQFF
CDR3nt: TGTGCCAGCATCTTAAGAAGCGGGAGTTATTTAGGGTACAATGAGCAGTTCTTC
v_gene: TRBV11-2
d_gene: TRBD2
j_gene: TRBJ2-1
abundance: few

CDR3aa: CASSPWDSRDDHYEQYF
CDR3nt: TGTGCCAGCAGTCCTTGGGACTCTCGGGACGACCACTACGAGCAGTACTTC
v_gene: TRBV28
d_gene: NA
j_gene: TRBJ2-7
abundance: many

CDR3aa: CSAPDIAGDWDEQYF
CDR3nt: TGCAGTGCTCCGGACATAGCGGGAGATTGGGACGAGCAGTACTTC
v_gene: TRBV20-1
d_gene: TRBD2
j_gene: TRBJ2-7
abundance: many